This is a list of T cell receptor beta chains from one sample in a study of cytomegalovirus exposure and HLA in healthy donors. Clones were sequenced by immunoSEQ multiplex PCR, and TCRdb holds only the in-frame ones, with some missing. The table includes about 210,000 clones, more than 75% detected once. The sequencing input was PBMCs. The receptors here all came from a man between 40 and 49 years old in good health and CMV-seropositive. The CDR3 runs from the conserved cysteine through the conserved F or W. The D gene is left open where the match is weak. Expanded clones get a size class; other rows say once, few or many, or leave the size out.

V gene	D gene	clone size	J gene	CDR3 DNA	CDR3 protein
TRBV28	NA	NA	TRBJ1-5	TGTGCCAGCAGTCCCTCCCATATCCCCGTGACATCAAATCAGCCCCAGCATTTT	CASSPSHIPVTSNQPQHF
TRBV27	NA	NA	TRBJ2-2	TGTGCCACCGGGTCCTCCGGGGAGCTGTTTTTT	CATGSSGELFF
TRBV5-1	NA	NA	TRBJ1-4	TGCGCCAGCAGCTTGGGACAGACTGCAACTAATGAAAAACTGTTTTTT	CASSLGQTATNEKLFF
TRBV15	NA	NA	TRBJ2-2	TGTGCCACCAGTCTACTCCCCCGGGGTTTCACCGGGGAGCTGTTTTTT	CATSLLPRGFTGELFF
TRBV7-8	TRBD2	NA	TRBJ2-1	TGTGCCAGCAGCACACTAGCGGGGGCAAGCTCCTACAATGAGCAGTTCTTC	CASSTLAGASSYNEQFF
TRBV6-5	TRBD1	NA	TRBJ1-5	TGTGCCAGCAGCCAAGGACAGGCTTCACATCAGCCCCAGCATTTT	CASSQGQASHQPQHF
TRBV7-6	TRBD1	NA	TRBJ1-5	TGTGCCAGCAGCCCTTTTTTGGGACAGGAGAATCAGCCCCAGCATTTT	CASSPFLGQENQPQHF
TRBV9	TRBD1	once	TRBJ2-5	TGTGCCAGCAGCGTAGAACCGGGACAGGGAACGACCCAGTACTTC	CASSVEPGQGTTQYF
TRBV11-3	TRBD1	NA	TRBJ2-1	TGTGCCAGCAGCTCAACAGGGACAGGGGGCATATTCTTC	CASSSTGTGGIFF
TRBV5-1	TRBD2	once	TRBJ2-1	TGCGCCAGCAGCTGGACTAGCGGAGACAATGAGCAGTTCTTC	CASSWTSGDNEQFF
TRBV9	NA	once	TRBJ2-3	TGTGCCAGCAGCGGGGGGACTTCAGATACGCAGTATTTT	CASSGGTSDTQYF
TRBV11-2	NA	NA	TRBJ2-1	TGTGCCAGCAGCTTAGTTAGTTACAATGAGCAGTTCTTC	CASSLVSYNEQFF
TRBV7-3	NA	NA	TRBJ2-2	TGTGCCAGCAGTCAAAGGGGGGGGGCGACGAACACCGGGGAGCTGTTTTTT	CASSQRGGATNTGELFF
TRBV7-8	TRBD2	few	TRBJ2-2	TGTGCCAGCAGCTTAGCGAACCGAGCGGGAGCTCACGGGGAGCTGTTTTTT	CASSLANRAGAHGELFF
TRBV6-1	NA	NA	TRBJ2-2	TGTGCCAGCGGGCGTGGGGCCAGCACCGGGGAGCTGTTTTTT	CASGRGASTGELFF
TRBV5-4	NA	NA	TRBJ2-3	TGTGCCAGCAGCTCCTTCTCTGACTTGGATACGCAGTATTTT	CASSSFSDLDTQYF
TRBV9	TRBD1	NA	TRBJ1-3	TGTGCCAGCAGCGTAGCGGTAGCAAGGCTTGGACAGGGGACTGGAAACACCATATATTTT	CASSVAVARLGQGTGNTIYF
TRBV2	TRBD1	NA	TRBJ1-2	TGTGCCGGTGCCGGGACAGTGGGGCCCTATGGCTACACCTTC	CAGAGTVGPYGYTF
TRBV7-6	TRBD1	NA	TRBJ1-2	TGTGCCAGCAGCACTGGACAGGACCGCTATGGCTACACCTTC	CASSTGQDRYGYTF
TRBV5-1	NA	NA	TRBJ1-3	TGCGCCAGCAGCATGCTACCAGGAGGGTCTGGAAACACCATATATTTT	CASSMLPGGSGNTIYF